The sequence of this TCR beta chain was determined in a study of blood T cell repertoires in COVID-19 (dated by TCRdb to 2019 to 2021). About the study as a whole: The collaborator samples originated in the United States, Italy and Spain and spanned the acute and convalescent phases of COVID-19. A de-identified subject ID, COVID-19 status, age in years and sex were almost always included in the sample metadata. Samples came from the ongoing ImmuneRACE study (first 160 participants) plus 1,254 subjects from 6 global collaborators. The material from the prospective study consisted of cDNA or gDNA derived from T cells, B-cell-depleted T cells, or PBMCs. Where HLA class I and class II types were available, the types were taken from metadata supplied by the sample provider, not from assay-based typing. A freely available public database, intended as a resource for researchers studying the immune response to SARS-CoV-2, is where the repertoires were released. Subjects who had been exposed to COVID-19, were actively infected with it, or had recovered from it provided the deeply sampled blood TCRbeta repertoires that made up the dataset. What the research found in general, with its limitations: The amount of clinical and demographic metadata varied by source and participant and was provided uncurated.

At one collaborating source in Seattle, patients were enrolled during active infection and were followed longitudinally through the course of disease. Collaborating institutions collected whole blood in K2EDTA tubes following their own protocols. For TCRbeta analysis, collaborators shipped samples in one of three forms: frozen whole blood, isolated PBMCs, or DNA extracted from either of those sample types. Turning to this clone: Its binding antigen is unknown. It has no much larger one-base neighbor in the sample; base qualities were not kept.

The CDR3 runs 18 residues from the cysteine to the phenylalanine. Of all the DNA, just the CDR3 is kept, 54 bases in frame from base 1. In the germline V gene (reference sequence), CDR1 corresponds to LNHDA and CDR2 to SQIVND. After removal of 6 bases from V and 0 bases from J, the junction retains 12 bases not matched to a gene. TCRbeta CDR3 regions were amplified from genomic DNA using the immunoSEQ Assay, a bias-controlled multiplex PCR. The source study handled its data this way. The number of nucleated cells in each sample was estimated by amplification of reference gene primers within the assay. To quantify the absolute abundance of each unique TCRbeta CDR3 rearrangement, sequence reads were collapsed and filtered. For each sample, productive Simpson clonality was calculated as the square root of Simpson's diversity index across productive rearrangements. Here the immuneACCESS table is served through TCRdb, limited to in-frame sequences with V and J called. Missing clones are a known gap in these copies; in checked studies unresolved V genes cover under half, and the rest lacks a known reason. The V and J calls and clone size were taken over from that table, and D and trimming were inferred from the DNA. The sample has roughly 100,000 clones on record, about four fifths of them singletons. The ten largest clones represent 4% to 6% of the sample.

The clonotype originates from an older man with COVID-19, enrolled during active disease. The chain was built from TRBV19 and TRBJ2-1, and TRBD1 matches 9 of the central bases. Sample: peripheral blood. This receptor carries the CDR3 CASRGGQGGWTSYNEQFF. The sequence in DNA is TGTGCCAGTAGAGGGGGACAGGGAGGTTGGACCTCCTACAATGAGCAGTTCTTC.